A selection of T cell receptor beta chains follows, all from one sample in a study of siplizumab effects on memory and regulatory T cells. Libraries were prepared by immunoSEQ multiplex PCR; TCRdb keeps only in-frame clonotypes and omits some of them. The profile shows about 82,000 clones, about nine tenths of them singletons. The sequenced sample consisted of Tregs sorted from blood. The receptors were sampled from a human donor in good health. CDR3s include the opening cysteine and the closing phenylalanine or tryptophan. The order of the fields is D gene, J gene, clone size, V gene, CDR3 protein, CDR3 DNA. A D gene is named only where the DNA matches it firmly. Some rows mark clone size as missing; the rest say once, few, many or name a class of expanded clone.

D gene: -; J gene: TRBJ2-7; clone size: -; V gene: TRBV11-2; CDR3 protein: CASSLRGDGGALGQYF; CDR3 DNA: TGTGCCAGCAGCTTAAGGGGGGACGGGGGCGCCTTGGGGCAGTACTTC
D gene: -; J gene: TRBJ2-1; clone size: -; V gene: TRBV4-3; CDR3 protein: CASSLALGGGQFF; CDR3 DNA: TGCGCCAGCAGCCTCGCACTAGGGGGTGGGCAGTTCTTC
D gene: -; J gene: TRBJ2-7; clone size: -; V gene: TRBV5-5; CDR3 protein: CASSLVPGTYEQYF; CDR3 DNA: TGTGCCAGCAGCTTGGTTCCGGGGACCTACGAGCAGTACTTC
D gene: -; J gene: TRBJ1-2; clone size: -; V gene: TRBV10-3; CDR3 protein: CAISEDGGLGYTF; CDR3 DNA: TGTGCCATCAGTGAGGACGGGGGTTTGGGCTACACCTTC
D gene: -; J gene: TRBJ2-3; clone size: -; V gene: TRBV27; CDR3 protein: CASSFGGASTDTQYF; CDR3 DNA: TGTGCCAGCAGTTTTGGAGGGGCTTCCACAGATACGCAGTATTTT
D gene: -; J gene: TRBJ2-5; clone size: -; V gene: TRBV18; CDR3 protein: CASSPEETQYF; CDR3 DNA: TGTGCCAGCTCACCCGAAGAGACCCAGTACTTC
D gene: TRBD2; J gene: TRBJ2-7; clone size: -; V gene: TRBV11-2; CDR3 protein: CASSLLSGGALVYEQYF; CDR3 DNA: TGTGCCAGCAGCTTACTTAGCGGGGGGGCCTTGGTCTACGAGCAGTACTTC
D gene: -; J gene: TRBJ2-3; clone size: -; V gene: TRBV18; CDR3 protein: CASSPRISLTDTQYF; CDR3 DNA: TGTGCCAGCTCACCCAGGATATCACTCACAGATACGCAGTATTTT
D gene: TRBD1; J gene: TRBJ1-1; clone size: -; V gene: TRBV30; CDR3 protein: CAWSVRPGGNMNTEAFF; CDR3 DNA: TGTGCCTGGAGTGTACGGCCAGGGGGCAACATGAACACTGAAGCTTTCTTT
D gene: -; J gene: TRBJ2-1; clone size: -; V gene: TRBV7-2; CDR3 protein: CASSSGTYNEQFF; CDR3 DNA: TGTGCCAGCAGCTCCGGGACCTACAATGAGCAGTTCTTC
D gene: -; J gene: TRBJ2-1; clone size: -; V gene: TRBV11-3; CDR3 protein: CASSEGGPWNEQFF; CDR3 DNA: TGTGCCAGCAGCGAAGGGGGGCCTTGGAATGAGCAGTTCTTC
D gene: TRBD2; J gene: TRBJ2-7; clone size: few; V gene: TRBV7-8; CDR3 protein: CATRSREGTYEQYF; CDR3 DNA: TGTGCCACCAGAAGTCGGGAGGGAACCTACGAGCAGTACTTC
D gene: -; J gene: TRBJ2-5; clone size: medium-sized; V gene: TRBV5-6; CDR3 protein: CASSADMETQYF; CDR3 DNA: TGTGCCAGCAGCGCGGACATGGAGACCCAGTACTTC
D gene: -; J gene: TRBJ1-6; clone size: -; V gene: TRBV4-2; CDR3 protein: CASSQAVREDNSPLHF; CDR3 DNA: TGTGCCAGCAGCCAAGCGGTCAGGGAAGACAATTCACCCCTCCACTTT
D gene: TRBD1; J gene: TRBJ2-2; clone size: -; V gene: TRBV5-1; CDR3 protein: CASNPGGITGELFF; CDR3 DNA: TGCGCCAGCAACCCAGGGGGCATCACCGGGGAGCTGTTTTTT
D gene: TRBD2; J gene: TRBJ2-3; clone size: -; V gene: TRBV7-2; CDR3 protein: CASSLSSGGRDTQYF; CDR3 DNA: TGTGCCAGCAGCTTGTCCAGCGGGGGGCGGGATACGCAGTATTTT
D gene: -; J gene: TRBJ2-3; clone size: -; V gene: TRBV7-3; CDR3 protein: CASSLGQSTDTQYF; CDR3 DNA: TGTGCCAGCAGCTTGGGGCAGAGCACAGATACGCAGTATTTT
D gene: -; J gene: TRBJ2-5; clone size: -; V gene: TRBV5-1; CDR3 protein: CASSPFSKETQYF; CDR3 DNA: TGCGCCAGCAGCCCATTCTCTAAGGAGACCCAGTACTTC
D gene: TRBD2; J gene: TRBJ2-7; clone size: -; V gene: TRBV10-3; CDR3 protein: CAISVLAGGTDEQYF; CDR3 DNA: TGTGCCATCAGTGTCCTAGCGGGGGGGACGGACGAGCAGTACTTC
D gene: -; J gene: TRBJ2-7; clone size: -; V gene: TRBV9; CDR3 protein: CASSVGYRQSPRDEQYF; CDR3 DNA: TGTGCCAGCAGCGTAGGTTACCGACAGTCCCCGAGGGACGAGCAGTACTTC
D gene: -; J gene: TRBJ1-5; clone size: once; V gene: TRBV5-5; CDR3 protein: CASSLLVGGGNQPQHF; CDR3 DNA: TGTGCCAGCAGCTTACTTGTCGGGGGAGGCAATCAGCCCCAGCATTTT
D gene: TRBD1; J gene: TRBJ2-1; clone size: -; V gene: TRBV5-1; CDR3 protein: CASSSTGTGLNNEQFF; CDR3 DNA: TGCGCCAGCAGCTCAACCGGGACAGGGTTAAACAATGAGCAGTTCTTC
D gene: TRBD1; J gene: TRBJ1-2; clone size: -; V gene: TRBV6-5; CDR3 protein: CASQNRGGGGYTF; CDR3 DNA: TGTGCCAGCCAGAACAGGGGAGGTGGGGGCTACACCTTC
D gene: -; J gene: TRBJ2-7; clone size: -; V gene: TRBV15; CDR3 protein: CATSRDLGARYEQYF; CDR3 DNA: TGTGCCACCAGCAGAGATCTGGGGGCTCGGTACGAGCAGTACTTC
D gene: -; J gene: TRBJ2-3; clone size: -; V gene: TRBV20-1; CDR3 protein: CSAIRSGTQYF; CDR3 DNA: TGCAGTGCTATACGGAGTGGTACGCAGTATTTT
D gene: TRBD2; J gene: TRBJ2-1; clone size: -; V gene: TRBV7-6; CDR3 protein: CASSQNLAGDSYNEQFF; CDR3 DNA: TGTGCCAGCAGCCAAAACCTAGCGGGGGACTCCTACAATGAGCAGTTCTTC
D gene: TRBD2; J gene: TRBJ2-5; clone size: -; V gene: TRBV6-1; CDR3 protein: CASSVLLGGVRTQYF; CDR3 DNA: TGTGCCAGCAGTGTACTATTGGGAGGGGTCCGCACCCAGTACTTC